Each of the 9 T cell receptor beta chains below was sequenced from the same sample in a study of yellow fever vaccine responses in identical twins. TCRdb ran MiXCR on the RT-PCR reads and lists one entry per CDR3 protein. The repertoire holds around 3,500 distinct CDR3 sequences, with almost 90% as singletons. Sequences were derived from T cells from blood (PBMCs), unsorted or a sorted subset (not recorded which), sampled before or after yellow fever vaccination (not recorded which). The receptors shown here come from a woman aged 18-35 years who received the yellow fever vaccine.

In its sample, this clonotype was seen once. The chain links TRBV25-1 to TRBJ2-7; D may be TRBD2 (5 bases). This CDR3 is built from 14 residues. V lost 0 bases and J lost 4, with 10 bases in between. Germline V gives CDR1 MGHDK, CDR2 SYGVNS. The CDR3 nucleotides are TGTGCCAGCAGTGAATACGGGGTGTCGTACGAGCAGTACTTC. Protein product: CASSEYGVSYEQYF.

This clonotype was counted once. The V call is TRBV29-1, the J call TRBJ2-1; no clear D. The V end lost 3 bases, the J end lost 7 bases, and 10 bases lay between the germline ends. The CDR3 has 12 amino acids. CDR1 SQVTM and CDR2 ANQGSEA come from the germline V gene. CDR3 in amino acids: CSVDTVTNEQFF. For the CDR3, the DNA is TGCAGCGTTGATACAGTAACTAATGAGCAGTTCTTC.

This rearrangement joins TRBV20-1 to TRBJ1-5; no clear D gene. The CDR3 runs 13 residues. Trimming stripped 6 bases from V and 9 bases from J, with 18 bases between. Germline CDR1 reads DFQATT; CDR2 reads SNEGSKA (reference sequence). The CDR3 spells CSAEDKTRWPQHF. In nucleotides, the CDR3 is TGCAGTGCAGAAGACAAGACGAGGTGGCCCCAGCATTTT.

The chain uses TRBV7-3 and TRBJ2-1; 10 bases line up with TRBD2. The CDR3 length is 14 residues. Germline V gene sequence: CDR1 SGHTA, CDR2 FQGTGA. After removal of 5 bases from V and 7 bases from J, the junction contained 5 bases not matched to a gene. The CDR3 sequence: CASSIVSGGNEQFF. In nucleotides, the CDR3 is TGTGCCAGCAGCATAGTTAGCGGGGGGAATGAGCAGTTCTTC.

As DNA, the CDR3 is TGCGCCAGCAGCTTGGTACAGGGGGTCGACGAGCAGTACTTC. This translates into CASSLVQGVDEQYF. The chain combines TRBV5-1 with TRBJ2-7; 8 nucleotides line up with TRBD1. From germline, CDR1 is SGHRS and CDR2 YFSETQ. The CDR3 is 14 residues long. J gave up 5 bases and V 0 bases, and 4 bases lay outside the gene matches.

The rearrangement joins TRBV29-1 to TRBJ2-7; 7 bases align to TRBD1. V was clipped by 0 bases and J by 4 bases; unmatched bases: 3. Germline V gene lookup returns CDR1 SQVTM and CDR2 ANQGSEA. There are 13 residues in the CDR3. The CDR3 region has the DNA TGCAGCGTTGAAGATGTACAGGGGTACGAGCAGTACTTC. Residues: CSVEDVQGYEQYF.

The sample holds one count of this clonotype. A junction boundary mismatches the germline segment, possibly from a read error. The chain is built from TRBV4-2 and TRBJ2-1, with D perhaps given as TRBD1 or TRBD2 (5 bases each). This CDR3 region has 13 residues. The germline V gene has CDR1 LGHNA and CDR2 YNFKEQ. The CDR3 here is CANSTSQGREQFF. CDR3 nucleotide sequence: TGTGCCAACAGCACGTCCCAGGGACGTGAGCAGTTCTTC.

This sequence joins TRBV13 and TRBJ2-4, with D hard to call. CDR3 length: 15 residues. Looked up from germline, CDR1 is PRHDT and CDR2 is FYEKMQ (reference sequence). Trimming stripped 5 bases from V and 0 bases from J, with 11 bases between. The CDR3 spells CASSNLNSAKNIQYF. In DNA form, the CDR3 reads TGTGCCAGCAGCAACCTGAACTCAGCCAAAAACATTCAGTACTTC. The whole variable domain, remainder taken from reference TRBV13 and TRBJ2-4, is AAGVIQSPRHLIKEKRETATLKCYPIPRHDTVYWYQQGPGQDPQFLISFYEKMQSDKGSIPDRFSAQQFSDYHSELNMSSLELGDSALYFCASSNLNSAKNIQYFGAGTRLSVL.

This clonotype was observed once. CDR3 sequence reads: CASVRTTGVGAEQFF. CDR3 DNA sequence: TGTGCCAGCGTTCGAACCACAGGGGTGGGGGCTGAGCAGTTCTTC. The V gene is TRBV9, the J gene TRBJ2-1, with 7 bases fitting TRBD1. Unmatched junction bases numbered 16, after V lost 7 bases and J lost 9 bases. The germline gives CDR1 SGDLS, CDR2 YYNGEE. CDR3 length: 15 amino acids. The full variable domain, with the rest looked up from reference TRBV9 and TRBJ2-1, is DSGVTQTPKHLITATGQRVTLRCSPRSGDLSVYWYQQSLDQGLQFLIQYYNGEERAKGNILERFSAQQFPDLHSELNLSSLELGDSALYFCASVRTTGVGAEQFFGPGTRLTVL.